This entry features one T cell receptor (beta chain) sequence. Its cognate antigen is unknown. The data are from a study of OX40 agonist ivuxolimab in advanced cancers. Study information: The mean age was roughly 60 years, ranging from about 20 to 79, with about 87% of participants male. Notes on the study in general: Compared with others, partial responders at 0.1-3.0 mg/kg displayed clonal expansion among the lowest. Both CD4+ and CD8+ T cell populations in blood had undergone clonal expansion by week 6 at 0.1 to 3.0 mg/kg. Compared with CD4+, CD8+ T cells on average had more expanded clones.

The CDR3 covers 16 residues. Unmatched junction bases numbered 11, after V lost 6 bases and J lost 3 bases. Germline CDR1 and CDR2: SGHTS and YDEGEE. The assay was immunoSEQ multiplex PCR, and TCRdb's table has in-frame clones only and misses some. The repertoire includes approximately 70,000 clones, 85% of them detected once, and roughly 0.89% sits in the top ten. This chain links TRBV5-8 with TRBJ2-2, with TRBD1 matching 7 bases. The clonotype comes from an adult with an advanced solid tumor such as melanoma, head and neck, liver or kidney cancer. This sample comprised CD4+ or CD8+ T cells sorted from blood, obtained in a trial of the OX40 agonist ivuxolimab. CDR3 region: CASTRRGDRDTGELFF. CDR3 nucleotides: TGTGCCAGCACCCGCAGAGGGGACAGAGACACCGGGGAGCTGTTTTTT.